These 28 T cell receptor beta chains were sequenced from one sample in a study of somatic mutations in cytotoxic T cells in rheumatoid arthritis. Sequencing used immunoSEQ multiplex PCR; TCRdb keeps in-frame clones, though not all of them. In the table there are several thousand clones, just under 80% of which are singletons. Specimen: CD8+ T cells sorted from blood. The receptor set was obtained from an adult with rheumatoid arthritis.

The rearrangement uses TRBV6-1 and TRBJ1-4, with 7 bases identical to TRBD1. Germline CDR1 MNHNS, CDR2 SASEGT. This CDR3 has 14 amino acids. V was pared by 11 bases and J by 8 bases, with 14 bases of the junction left unmatched. The CDR3 sequence: CAGNSDRPGEKLFF. Written as DNA, the CDR3 is TGTGCCGGTAATTCGGACAGGCCAGGGGAAAAACTGTTTTTT.

The V gene is TRBV4-3, the J gene TRBJ2-3, with TRBD2 identical over 11 bases. Unmatched junction bases numbered 12, after V lost 4 bases and J lost 6 bases. The CDR3 totals 17 residues. The germline gives CDR1 LGHNA, CDR2 YSLEER. The CDR3 DNA reads TGCGCCAGCAGCCGAGAAATGGCTGCTAGCGGGAGGGATACGCAGTATTTT. It encodes CASSREMAASGRDTQYF.

The rearrangement uses TRBV7-3 and TRBJ2-2; 7 nucleotides align to TRBD1. Looked up from germline, CDR1 is SGHTA and CDR2 is FQGTGA. V dropped 4 bases and J dropped 10; count of bases not matched to a gene: 15. The CDR3 is 16 residues long. The CDR3 reads CASSSGRGGAFEELFF. The CDR3 DNA reads TGTGCCAGCAGCTCCGGGCGAGGGGGCGCGTTCGAGGAGCTGTTTTTT.

The chain uses TRBV19 and TRBJ1-1, with D uncertain. The germline CDR1 and CDR2 sequences are LNHDA and SQIVND (reference sequence). CDR3 length: 15 residues. Trimming stripped 1 base from V and 1 base from J, with 10 bases between. The CDR3 nucleotides read TGTGCCAGTAGTATAGGGGAGTGGTCGAACACTGAAGCTTTCTTT. It encodes CASSIGEWSNTEAFF.

This clone was seen a single time. The chain combines TRBV7-9 with TRBJ2-1, with D unresolved. CDR3 length equals 13 residues. Trimming left V 5 bases short and J 6 bases short, with 11 bases between. CDR1 is SEHNR and CDR2 is FQNEAQ in the germline V gene (reference sequence). The CDR3 DNA follows: TGTGCCAGCAGCCGGACCGAGTCCAATGAGCAGTTCTTC. Its translation is CASSRTESNEQFF.

This clone was seen a single time. The chain links TRBV7-9 to TRBJ2-1; D might be TRBD2 (7 bases). V was shortened by 3 bases and J by 7 bases, with 22 bases between the two germline ends. The CDR3 sequence is 17 residues long. Germline V gives CDR1 SEHNR, CDR2 FQNEAQ (reference sequence). The CDR3 here is CASSFPVVRGGGNEQFF. The CDR3 DNA reads as TGTGCCAGCAGCTTCCCCGTCGTTAGGGGGGGAGGGAATGAGCAGTTCTTC.

The chain joins TRBV4-3 to TRBJ2-7, with TRBD1 matching 9 bases. Germline CDR1 and CDR2: LGHNA and YSLEER. Trimming cost V 0 bases and J 3 bases; bases outside gene matches: 3. CDR3 length: 15 residues. CDR3 loop: CASSQDWDRDYEQYF. The DNA of the CDR3 is TGCGCCAGCAGCCAAGATTGGGACAGGGACTACGAGCAGTACTTC.

In this sample, this clone turned up once. The rearrangement joins TRBV7-2 to TRBJ2-2; D possibly matches TRBD1 or TRBD2 (6 bases each). CDR3 length equals 17 residues. The germline CDR1 and CDR2 sequences are SGHTA and FQGNSA. The V and J ends lost 1 base and 3 bases respectively, with 15 bases between them. For the CDR3, the DNA is TGTGCCAGCAGCTTAGTAGTGGGGGGCCTGGACACCGGGGAGCTGTTTTTT. This gives the protein CASSLVVGGLDTGELFF.

The CDR3 DNA follows: TGTGCCAGCAGTTCTCGACCCCCCGACTGGGAGGCTTTCTTT. This sequence encodes CASSSRPPDWEAFF. The chain has TRBV6-1 and TRBJ1-1, with D unclear. Germline V gene data show CDR1 as MNHNS and CDR2 as SASEGT. The CDR3 totals 14 residues. Trimming stripped 5 bases from V and 11 bases from J, with 21 bases between.

This clone was picked up a small number of times. V gene TRBV29-1 combines with J gene TRBJ1-4, with 7 bases identical to TRBD1. In germline, CDR1 is SQVTM, CDR2 ANQGSEA. There are 14 residues in the CDR3. The J segment lost 4 bases and the V segment lost 4 bases, leaving 6 bases of the junction unmatched. The CDR3 region has the DNA TGCAGCGTTGTAGGGGCAGGGGGTAATGAAAAACTGTTTTTT. Its protein is CSVVGAGGNEKLFF. Variable domain in full (rest from reference TRBV29-1 and TRBJ1-4): SAVISQKPSRDICQRGTSLTIQCQVDSQVTMMFWYRQQPGQSLTLIATANQGSEATYESGFVIDKFPISRPNLTFSTLTVSNMSPEDSSIYLCSVVGAGGNEKLFFGSGTQLSVL.

Turning to this clone: One junction end disagrees with the germline gene, perhaps due to a read error. The same CDR3 can be traced to other DNA sequences in this sample. The chain uses TRBV6-1 and TRBJ1-1; 8 bases map to TRBD1. This CDR3 is built from 16 residues. Germline CDR1 and CDR2: MNHNS and SASEGT. The CDR3 coding sequence is TGCGCCAGCAGTGAAGCGGATTACAGGGGGTGGACTGAAGCTTTCTTT. Its translation: CASSEADYRGWTEAFF.

This clone was seen a few times. The V call is TRBV27, the J call TRBJ2-1; D remains ambiguous. With 0 bases removed from V and 7 bases from J, the gap between germline ends came to 7 bases. This CDR3 has 13 residues. Per the germline V gene, CDR1 is MNHEY and CDR2 is SMNVEV (reference sequence). CDR3 nucleotide sequence: TGTGCCAGCAGTTTATCACTGTTTAATGAGCAGTTCTTC. Translated, it gives CASSLSLFNEQFF.

V is TRBV4-2 and J is TRBJ2-4; TRBD1 matches at 9 bases. This CDR3 contains 15 residues. J was trimmed by 6 bases and V by 2 bases; bases with no gene match: 5. CDR1 LGHNA and CDR2 YNFKEQ come from the germline V gene. The chain's CDR3 is CASSQLGGQGNIQYF. CDR3 bases: TGTGCCAGCAGCCAACTCGGGGGACAGGGAAACATTCAGTACTTC.

V usage is TRBV28 and J usage is TRBJ2-5; TRBD1 is a possible D gene (6 bases). Germline loops: CDR1 MDHEN, CDR2 SYDVKM. The CDR3 consists of 15 residues. Trimming left V 5 bases short and J 1 base short, with 14 bases between. CDR3 DNA sequence: TGTGCCAGCAGTACATTTAGGGGGTCCCAAGAGACCCAGTACTTC. Its protein product is CASSTFRGSQETQYF.

Concerning this clone itself: Other nucleotide sequences from this sample produce the same CDR3. CDR3 residues: CATSIPPVTSGRDEQFF. CDR3 nucleotide sequence: TGTGCCACCAGCATCCCACCCGTCACTAGCGGGAGGGATGAGCAGTTCTTC. The chain uses TRBV15 and TRBJ2-1; TRBD2 agrees at 13 bases. J was trimmed by 8 bases and V by 4 bases; bases with no gene match: 11. Germline CDR1 LNHNV, CDR2 YYDKDF (reference sequence). This CDR3 is built from 17 residues. The full variable domain, with the rest looked up from reference TRBV15 and TRBJ2-1, is DAMVIQNPRYQVTQFGKPVTLSCSQTLNHNVMYWYQQKSSQAPKLLFHYYDKDFNNEADTPDNFQSRRPNTSFCFLDIRSPGLGDTAMYLCATSIPPVTSGRDEQFFGPGTRLTVL.

The chain joins TRBV7-6 to TRBJ2-7; D possibly corresponds to TRBD2 (5 bases). The germline V gene encodes CDR1 SGHVS and CDR2 FNYEAQ. The CDR3 has 13 amino acids. In DNA, the CDR3 is TGTGCCAGCAGCTCAGAGGGATCCTCCGAGCAGTACGTC. Translating gives CASSSEGSSEQYV.

V usage is TRBV5-1 and J usage is TRBJ1-1, with D unclear. Per the germline V gene, CDR1 is SGHRS and CDR2 is YFSETQ. The CDR3 is 19 amino acids. The V gene lost 0 bases and the J gene lost 1 base, with 22 bases spanning the gap. DNA for the CDR3: TGCGCCAGCAGCTTGGCCCGTTTTCGGGTTGATGCATCGAACACTGAAGCTTTCTTT. Amino acids: CASSLARFRVDASNTEAFF.

The CDR3: CASALGEGALNEQFF. The CDR3 DNA is TGTGCCAGCGCCTTGGGAGAGGGGGCCCTCAATGAGCAGTTCTTC. V and J are TRBV28 and TRBJ2-1, with 7 bases identical to TRBD1. This CDR3 contains 15 residues. Germline V lookup: CDR1 MDHEN, CDR2 SYDVKM. The trim removed 8 bases at V and 6 bases at J, leaving 13 bases unmatched. Combining the CDR3 with reference TRBV28 and TRBJ2-1 gives the whole variable domain DVKVTQSSRYLVKRTGEKVFLECVQDMDHENMFWYRQDPGLGLRLIYFSYDVKMKEKGDIPEGYSVSREKKERFSLILESASTNQTSMYLCASALGEGALNEQFFGPGTRLTVL.

The chain employs TRBV9 and TRBJ2-7; D possibly corresponds to TRBD1 (6 bases). V lost 1 base to trimming and J lost 9 bases, with 17 bases between them. This CDR3 contains 14 residues. CDR1 SGDLS and CDR2 YYNGEE come from the germline V gene. The CDR3 loop reads CASSVLGGSDGQYF. The CDR3 DNA reads as TGTGCCAGCAGCGTATTAGGGGGTTCGGACGGGCAGTACTTC.

CDR3 bases: TGTGCCAGCAGTGCGGACAGGGGGGTCACAGATACGCAGTATTTT. The encoded protein is CASSADRGVTDTQYF. The rearrangement uses TRBV28 and TRBJ2-3; TRBD1 matches 10 bases. With 5 bases clipped from V and 2 bases from J, the junction kept 4 bases outside the gene matches. Germline CDR1 is MDHEN and CDR2 is SYDVKM. The CDR3 has 15 amino acids.

In this sample, this clone is medium-sized. V is TRBV6-1 and J is TRBJ2-1; a weak D match, TRBD1 (6 bases). This CDR3 is built from 13 residues. Germline assignment: CDR1 MNHNS and CDR2 SASEGT. The germline V and J ends were trimmed by 11 bases and 9 bases, with 20 bases remaining between them. The CDR3 coding sequence is TGTGCCGTCGATACAGGGCCAGCGACTGAGCAGTTCTTC. Translating gives CAVDTGPATEQFF.

The genes are TRBV7-9 and TRBJ1-1; a weak D match, TRBD1 (5 bases). Deletions cut 1 base from V and 5 bases from J, with 14 bases between. The CDR3 is 15 residues long. Germline V gene lookup returns CDR1 SEHNR and CDR2 FQNEAQ (reference sequence). CDR3 nucleotides: TGTGCCAGCAGCTTAGTGGCCGGGGGGGAAACTGAAGCTTTCTTT. Protein product: CASSLVAGGETEAFF.

The chain couples TRBV29-1 to TRBJ1-1, with TRBD1 matching 11 bases. CDR3 length: 14 amino acids. In germline, CDR1 is SQVTM, CDR2 ANQGSEA. V lost 7 bases to trimming and J lost 4 bases; unmatched junction nucleotides: 8. The CDR3: CSGGQGASGTEAFF. CDR3 coding DNA: TGCAGCGGAGGACAGGGGGCGTCCGGCACTGAAGCTTTCTTT.

The CDR3 sequence: CASSSQGHEQFF. The CDR3 nucleotides are TGCGCCAGCAGCTCCCAGGGGCATGAGCAGTTCTTC. The chain carries TRBV5-1 and TRBJ2-1, with a possible D match to TRBD1 (6 bases). Germline-derived CDR1 and CDR2 are SGHRS and YFSETQ. V lost 3 bases and J 8 bases, leaving 9 bases between the germline ends. The CDR3 is made up of 12 amino acids.

The gene calls are TRBV5-1 and TRBJ1-5; D call uncertain. Trimming stripped 4 bases from V and 4 bases from J, with 15 bases between. The CDR3 is 15 residues long. Germline CDR1 SGHRS, CDR2 YFSETQ. In DNA form, the CDR3 reads TGCGCCAGCAGCCAAACTGCTGGAGGGAATCAGCCCCAGCATTTT. This translates into CASSQTAGGNQPQHF. Full variable domain (rest looked up from reference TRBV5-1 and TRBJ1-5): KAGVTQTPRYLIKTRGQQVTLSCSPISGHRSVSWYQQTPGQGLQFLFEYFSETQRNKGNFPGRFSGRQFSNSRSEMNVSTLELGDSALYLCASSQTAGGNQPQHFGDGTRLSIL.

V and J are TRBV6-1 and TRBJ1-5; tentative D call: TRBD1 (5 bases). The V gene lost 4 bases and the J gene lost 4 bases, with 8 bases spanning the gap. The germline V gene has CDR1 MNHNS and CDR2 SASEGT. The CDR3 has 13 amino acids. For the CDR3, the DNA is TGTGCCAGCAGTGTGACAGTTAATCAGCCCCAGCATTTT. Its protein product is CASSVTVNQPQHF.

This chain joins TRBV9 and TRBJ2-7, with no clear D. CDR1 and CDR2 (germline): SGDLS, YYNGEE. Between the trimmed V and J ends, which lost 3 bases and 0 bases, there was a span of 4 bases. This CDR3 has 12 amino acids. The CDR3 bases are TGTGCCAGCAGCGGGAGCTCCTACGAGCAGTACTTC. It yields the protein CASSGSSYEQYF.

The rearrangement uses TRBV7-8 and TRBJ2-3; no clear D. The CDR3 loop spans 17 amino acids. The germline CDR1 and CDR2 sequences are SGHVS and FQNEAQ. The ends were cut back, 1 base at V and 6 bases at J, with 20 bases in the middle. Here the CDR3 DNA reads TGTGCCAGCAGCTTAGAGGTGACCGAAACTTACGGGGATACGCAGTATTTT. Translated: CASSLEVTETYGDTQYF.